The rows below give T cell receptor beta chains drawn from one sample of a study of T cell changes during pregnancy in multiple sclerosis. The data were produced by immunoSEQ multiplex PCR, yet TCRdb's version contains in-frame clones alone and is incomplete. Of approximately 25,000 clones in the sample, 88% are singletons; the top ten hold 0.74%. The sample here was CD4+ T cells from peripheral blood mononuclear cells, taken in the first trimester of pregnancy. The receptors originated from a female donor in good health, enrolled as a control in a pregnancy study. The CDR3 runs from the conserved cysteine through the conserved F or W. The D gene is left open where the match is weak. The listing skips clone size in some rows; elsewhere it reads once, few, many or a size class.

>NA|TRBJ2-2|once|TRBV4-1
CASSQGGLFTGELFF
TGCGCCAGCAGCCAAGGAGGACTATTCACCGGGGAGCTGTTTTTT
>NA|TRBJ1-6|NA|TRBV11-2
CASSVVQAYNSPLHF
TGTGCCAGCAGCGTCGTGCAGGCCTATAATTCACCCCTCCACTTT
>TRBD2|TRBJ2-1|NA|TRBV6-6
CASISPGRRGNEQFF
TGTGCCAGCATCTCCCCCGGGAGGCGGGGGAATGAGCAGTTCTTC
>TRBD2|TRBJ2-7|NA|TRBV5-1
CASSSLAAGSYEQYF
TGCGCCAGCAGCTCACTAGCGGCAGGATCCTACGAGCAGTACTTC
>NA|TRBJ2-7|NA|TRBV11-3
CASSLFPPDEQYF
TGTGCCAGCAGCTTATTCCCTCCGGACGAGCAGTACTTC
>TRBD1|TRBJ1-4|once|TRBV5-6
CASSDDRVGEKLFF
TGTGCCAGCAGCGATGACAGGGTCGGTGAAAAACTGTTTTTT
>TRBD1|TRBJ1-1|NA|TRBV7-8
CASSLLPAGGAREGTEAFF
TGTGCCAGCAGCTTACTTCCGGCAGGGGGCGCGCGGGAGGGGACTGAAGCTTTCTTT
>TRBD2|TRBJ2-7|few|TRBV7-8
CASSLLLAGGSEQYF
TGTGCCAGCAGCTTATTACTAGCGGGAGGGTCCGAGCAGTACTTC
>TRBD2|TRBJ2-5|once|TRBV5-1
CASRGLAGGPETQYF
TGCGCCAGCAGGGGACTAGCGGGGGGCCCGGAGACCCAGTACTTC
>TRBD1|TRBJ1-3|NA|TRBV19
CASSSTGFAGNTIYF
TGTGCCAGTAGTTCGACAGGGTTCGCGGGAAACACCATATATTTT
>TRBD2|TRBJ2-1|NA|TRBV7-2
CASSVSSGQFF
TGTGCCAGCAGCGTGTCTAGCGGGCAGTTCTTC
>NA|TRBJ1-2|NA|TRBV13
CASSLVRGLGLGYTF
TGTGCCAGCAGCTTAGTGCGGGGTCTGGGATTAGGCTACACCTTC
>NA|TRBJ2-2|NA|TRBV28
CASSSGTRLNTGELFF
TGTGCCAGCAGTTCCGGGACTCGCCTGAACACCGGGGAGCTGTTTTTT
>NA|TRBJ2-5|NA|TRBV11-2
CASSFTEQETQYF
TGTGCCAGCAGCTTTACAGAACAAGAGACCCAGTACTTC